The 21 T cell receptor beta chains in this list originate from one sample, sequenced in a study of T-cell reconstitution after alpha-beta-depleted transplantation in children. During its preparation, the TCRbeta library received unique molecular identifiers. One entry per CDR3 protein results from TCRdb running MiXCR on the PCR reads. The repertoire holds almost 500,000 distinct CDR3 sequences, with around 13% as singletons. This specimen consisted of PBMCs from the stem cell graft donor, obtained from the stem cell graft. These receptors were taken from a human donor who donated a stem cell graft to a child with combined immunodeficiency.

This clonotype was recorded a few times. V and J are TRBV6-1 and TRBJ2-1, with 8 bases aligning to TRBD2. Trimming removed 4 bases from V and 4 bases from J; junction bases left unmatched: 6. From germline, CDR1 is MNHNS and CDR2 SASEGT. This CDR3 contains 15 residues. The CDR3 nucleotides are TGTGCCAGCAGTGTCGGGGGGGCGCGGTACAATGAGCAGTTCTTC. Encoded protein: CASSVGGARYNEQFF.

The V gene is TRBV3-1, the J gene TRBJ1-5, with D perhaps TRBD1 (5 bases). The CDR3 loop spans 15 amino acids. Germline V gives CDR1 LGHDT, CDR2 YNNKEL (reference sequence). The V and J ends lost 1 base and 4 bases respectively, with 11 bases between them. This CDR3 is CASSQGPGPNQPQHF. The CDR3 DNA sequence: TGTGCCAGCAGCCAAGGACCGGGGCCTAATCAGCCCCAGCATTTT.

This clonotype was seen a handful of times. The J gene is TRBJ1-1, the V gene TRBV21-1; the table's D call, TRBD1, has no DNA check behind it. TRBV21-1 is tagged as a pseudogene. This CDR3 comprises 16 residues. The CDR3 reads CASSPAGGTGDCAAFF. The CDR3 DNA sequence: TGTGCCAGCAGCCCCGCGGGGGGGACAGGGGACTGCGCGGCTTTCTTT.

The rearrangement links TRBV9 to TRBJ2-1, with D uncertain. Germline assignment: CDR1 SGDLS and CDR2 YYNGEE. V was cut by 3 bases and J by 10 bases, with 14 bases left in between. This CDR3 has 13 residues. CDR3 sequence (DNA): TGTGCCAGCAGCGCAAGTATCAGCAGGGAGCAGTTCTTC. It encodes CASSASISREQFF.

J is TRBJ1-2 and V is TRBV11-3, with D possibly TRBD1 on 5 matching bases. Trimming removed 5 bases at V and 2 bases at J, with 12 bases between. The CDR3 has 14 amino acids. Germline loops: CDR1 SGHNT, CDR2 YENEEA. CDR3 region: CASSPGLSNYGYTF. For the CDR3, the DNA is TGTGCCAGCAGCCCGGGGCTCTCGAACTATGGCTACACCTTC.

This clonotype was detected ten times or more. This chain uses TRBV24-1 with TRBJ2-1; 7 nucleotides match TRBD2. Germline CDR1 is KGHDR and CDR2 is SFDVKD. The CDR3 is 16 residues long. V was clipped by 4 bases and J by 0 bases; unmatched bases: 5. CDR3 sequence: CATSDNGGSSYNEQFF. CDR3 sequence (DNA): TGTGCCACCAGTGACAACGGGGGGTCCTCCTACAATGAGCAGTTCTTC.

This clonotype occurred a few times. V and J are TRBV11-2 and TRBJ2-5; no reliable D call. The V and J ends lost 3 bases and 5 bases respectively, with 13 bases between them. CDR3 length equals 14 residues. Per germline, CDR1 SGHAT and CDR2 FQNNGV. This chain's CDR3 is CASSLLGAGETQYF. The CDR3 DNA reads TGTGCCAGCAGCTTGCTCGGAGCTGGCGAGACCCAGTACTTC.

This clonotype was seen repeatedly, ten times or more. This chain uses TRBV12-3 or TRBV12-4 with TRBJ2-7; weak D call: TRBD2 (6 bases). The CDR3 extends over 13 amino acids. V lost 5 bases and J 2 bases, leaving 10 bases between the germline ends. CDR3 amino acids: CASSPGLPYEQYF. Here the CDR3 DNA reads TGTGCCAGCAGTCCGGGACTCCCCTACGAGCAGTACTTC.

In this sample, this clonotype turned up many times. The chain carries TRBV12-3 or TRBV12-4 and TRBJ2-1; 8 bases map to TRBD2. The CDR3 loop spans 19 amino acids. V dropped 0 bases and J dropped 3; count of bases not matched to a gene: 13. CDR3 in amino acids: CASSLAWGGTSGSYNEQFF. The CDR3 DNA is TGTGCCAGCAGTTTAGCGTGGGGCGGTACGAGCGGGAGCTACAATGAGCAGTTCTTC.

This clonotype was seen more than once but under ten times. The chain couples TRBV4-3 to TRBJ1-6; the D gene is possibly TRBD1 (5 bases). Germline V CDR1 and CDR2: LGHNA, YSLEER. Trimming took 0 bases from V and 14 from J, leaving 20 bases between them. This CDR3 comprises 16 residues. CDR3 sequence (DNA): TGCGCCAGCAGCCAAGAGGGGCGGGGCCTTGGGGGGGCCCTCCACTTT. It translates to CASSQEGRGLGGALHF.

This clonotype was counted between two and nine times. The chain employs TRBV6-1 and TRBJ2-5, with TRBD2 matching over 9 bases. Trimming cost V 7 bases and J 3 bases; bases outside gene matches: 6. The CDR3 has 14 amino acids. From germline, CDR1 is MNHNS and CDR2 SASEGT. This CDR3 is CASTEGTSKETQYF. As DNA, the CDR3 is TGTGCCAGCACCGAAGGGACTAGCAAAGAGACCCAGTACTTC.

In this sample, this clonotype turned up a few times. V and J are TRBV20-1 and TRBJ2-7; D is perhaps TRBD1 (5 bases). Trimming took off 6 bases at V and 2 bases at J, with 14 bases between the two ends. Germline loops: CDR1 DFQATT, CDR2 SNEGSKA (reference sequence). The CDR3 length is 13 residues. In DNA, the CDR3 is TGCAGTGCCAAGGGGCCAGGGACCTACGAGCAGTACTTC. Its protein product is CSAKGPGTYEQYF.

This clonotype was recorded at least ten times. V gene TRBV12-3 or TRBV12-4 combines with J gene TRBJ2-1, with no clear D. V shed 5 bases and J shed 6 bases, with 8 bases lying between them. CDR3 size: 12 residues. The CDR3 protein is CASSHGRNEQFF. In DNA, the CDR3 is TGTGCCAGCAGTCACGGTCGCAATGAGCAGTTCTTC.

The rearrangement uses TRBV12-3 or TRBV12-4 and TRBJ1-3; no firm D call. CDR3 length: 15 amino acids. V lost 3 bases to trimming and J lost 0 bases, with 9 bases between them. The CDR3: CASSFRFFSGNTIYF. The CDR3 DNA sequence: TGTGCCAGCAGTTTTCGATTTTTCTCTGGAAACACCATATATTTT.

CDR3 DNA sequence: TGTGCCAGCAGCGTAGTTTTCGGAAGGGGGGATGAGCAGTTCTTC. Translated: CASSVVFGRGDEQFF. The V call is TRBV12-3 or TRBV12-4, the J call TRBJ2-1; the D call may be TRBD1 or TRBD2 (6 bases each). CDR3 size: 15 residues. The V and J ends lost 6 bases and 8 bases respectively, with 20 bases between them.

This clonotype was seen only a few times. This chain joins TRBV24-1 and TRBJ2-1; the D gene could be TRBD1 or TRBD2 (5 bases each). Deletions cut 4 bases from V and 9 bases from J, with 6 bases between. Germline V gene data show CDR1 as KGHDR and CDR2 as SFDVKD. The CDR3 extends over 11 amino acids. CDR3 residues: CATSERGEQFF. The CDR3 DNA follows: TGTGCCACCAGTGAGAGGGGTGAGCAGTTCTTC.

The CDR3 DNA reads TGTGCCAGCAGCTTGGAGGAAGTTAGCAATCAGCCCCAGCATTTT. Translated: CASSLEEVSNQPQHF. V and J are TRBV5-7 and TRBJ1-5; D not resolved. TRBV5-7 is given ORF status, its function remaining uncertain. The CDR3 totals 15 residues. The ends were cut back, 0 bases at V and 0 bases at J, with 7 bases in the middle.

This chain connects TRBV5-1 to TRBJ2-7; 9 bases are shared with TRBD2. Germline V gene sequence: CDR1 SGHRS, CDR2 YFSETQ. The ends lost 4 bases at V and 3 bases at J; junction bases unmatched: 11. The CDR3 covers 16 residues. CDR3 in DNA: TGCGCCAGCAGCCCCCTGGGCGGGAGGGCCGGCTACGAGCAGTACTTC. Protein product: CASSPLGGRAGYEQYF.

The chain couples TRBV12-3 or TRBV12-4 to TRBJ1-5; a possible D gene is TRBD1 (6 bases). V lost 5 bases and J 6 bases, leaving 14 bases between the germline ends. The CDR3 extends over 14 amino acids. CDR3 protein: CASSRSGAGQPQHF. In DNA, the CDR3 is TGTGCCAGCAGTAGATCAGGGGCTGGTCAGCCCCAGCATTTT.

The chain's CDR3 is CASRGFNSPLHF. CDR3 bases: TGTGCCAGCAGAGGATTTAATTCACCCCTCCACTTT. This chain joins TRBV6-4 and TRBJ1-6; D gene ambiguous. CDR1 and CDR2 (germline): MRHNA, SNTAGT. The CDR3 consists of 12 residues. V was clipped by 6 bases and J by 6 bases, with 6 bases between them.

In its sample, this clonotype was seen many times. The CDR3 loop reads CASSRQGDTYEQYF. The CDR3 DNA sequence: TGTGCCAGCAGTCGACAGGGAGACACCTACGAGCAGTACTTC. V usage is TRBV12-3 or TRBV12-4 and J usage is TRBJ2-7, with 7 bases identical to TRBD1. J gave up 2 bases and V 5 bases, and 6 bases lay outside the gene matches. The CDR3 runs to 14 residues.